This T cell receptor beta chain was recorded in a study of blood T cell repertoires in COVID-19. About the study: PBMCs, B-cell-depleted T cells, or T cells were the source of the cDNA or gDNA that made up the material.

One Seattle source followed patients from active infection through their disease course. Per the study methods: Reference gene primer amplification gave nucleated cell count estimates. TCRdb's table, derived via immunoSEQ multiplex PCR, lists solely in-frame clones and lacks some. V, J and clone size reflect that table, while D and trimming were determined from the DNA. The data show under 200,000 clones, with around 87% seen just once and roughly 0.57% held by the top ten. The receptor's source is a man in his 60s with COVID-19, enrolled during active disease. Sequencing input: peripheral blood.

CDR3 DNA: TGTGCCAGCAGCGACAGGGGGTATGGCTACACCTTC. It codes for CASSDRGYGYTF. This chain connects TRBV6-6 to TRBJ1-2, with TRBD1 matching over 9 bases. CDR1 and CDR2 from the germline V gene are MNHNY and SVGAGI (reference sequence). The CDR3 runs to 12 residues. J was trimmed by 5 bases and V by 6 bases; bases with no gene match: 1.